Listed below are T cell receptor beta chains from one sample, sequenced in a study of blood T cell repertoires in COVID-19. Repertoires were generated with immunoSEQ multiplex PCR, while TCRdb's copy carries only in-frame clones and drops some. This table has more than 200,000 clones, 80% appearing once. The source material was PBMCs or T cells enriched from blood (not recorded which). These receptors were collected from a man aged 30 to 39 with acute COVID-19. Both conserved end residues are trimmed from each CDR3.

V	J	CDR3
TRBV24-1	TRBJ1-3	ATSDFQETGGNTIY
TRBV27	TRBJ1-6	ASSRGSYNSPLH
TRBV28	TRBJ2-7	ASSFQGDLYEQY
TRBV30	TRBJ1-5	AWSVQGPRGNQPQH
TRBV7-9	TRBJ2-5	ASSLGTGRETQY
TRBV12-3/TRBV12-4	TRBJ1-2	ASRVDNNYGYT
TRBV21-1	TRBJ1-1	ASSKGP
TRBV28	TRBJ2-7	ASSLLPPSHSSYEQY
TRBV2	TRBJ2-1	ASSDRVSYNEQF
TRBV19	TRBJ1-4	ASSVGQGPEKLF
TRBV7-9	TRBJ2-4	ASSPRDSVRAKNIQY
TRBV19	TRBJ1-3	ASSAKGQSSGNTIY
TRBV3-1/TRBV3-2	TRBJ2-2	ASSNRGELF
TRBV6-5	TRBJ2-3	ASSYPSRRDTQY
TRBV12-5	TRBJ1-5	ASGLDGQLSWEPQH
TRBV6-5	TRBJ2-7	ASRGTATYEQY
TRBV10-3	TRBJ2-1	AISEWASGGRNNEQF
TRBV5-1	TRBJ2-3	ASSTGTGGTDTQY
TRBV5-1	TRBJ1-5	ASSLEAAEPNQPQH
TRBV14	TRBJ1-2	ASSHGLSGYT
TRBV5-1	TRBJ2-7	ASSLAGSYEQY
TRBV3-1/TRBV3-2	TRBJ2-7	ASSPSLSGGDYEQY
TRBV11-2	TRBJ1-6	ASSRQTGQSPLH